This is a list of T cell receptor beta chains from one sample in a study of OX40 agonist ivuxolimab in advanced cancers. Assay used: immunoSEQ multiplex PCR; TCRdb lists only in-frame clones, some missing. This sample carries some 31,000 clones, about four fifths of them seen once, and the ten largest clones take 20% to 25%. The sequencing here drew on CD4+ or CD8+ T cells sorted from blood, taken in a trial of the OX40 agonist ivuxolimab. These receptor sequences come from an adult with an advanced solid tumor such as melanoma, head and neck, liver or kidney cancer. CDR3s include the opening cysteine and the closing phenylalanine or tryptophan. D genes are given only for firm matches. Clone size appears in some rows only: once, few, many, or a class for an expanded clone.

DNA: TGTGCCAGCAGCGTCCGACAGGGGCGATCACCCCTCCACTTT
CDR3: CASSVRQGRSPLHF
V: TRBV21-1
J: TRBJ1-6
size: .
D: .

DNA: TGTGCCAGCAAACCGGCAGGGGGCTTCACAGATACGCAGTATTTT
CDR3: CASKPAGGFTDTQYF
V: TRBV9
J: TRBJ2-3
size: few
D: TRBD1

DNA: TGTGCCAGCAGTCCTACTAGCGGGGGGACCGCAGCCCAGTACTTC
CDR3: CASSPTSGGTAAQYF
V: TRBV5-8
J: TRBJ2-5
size: .
D: TRBD2

DNA: TGTGCCAGCAGACTGACAGGGGGCTCTGAAGCTTTCTTT
CDR3: CASRLTGGSEAFF
V: TRBV14
J: TRBJ1-1
size: .
D: TRBD1

DNA: TGTGCCAGCTCCCAAGGACAGCTGAACACTGAAGCTTTCTTT
CDR3: CASSQGQLNTEAFF
V: TRBV18
J: TRBJ1-1
size: .
D: .

DNA: TGTGCCTGGAGTTTAGGGACAGGGGGCACTGGAAACACCATATATTTT
CDR3: CAWSLGTGGTGNTIYF
V: TRBV30
J: TRBJ1-3
size: .
D: TRBD1

DNA: TGTGCCAGTAGTATAGATCAAGGGAATGAAAAACTGTTTTTT
CDR3: CASSIDQGNEKLFF
V: TRBV19
J: TRBJ1-4
size: .
D: .

DNA: TGTGCCAGCAGCCCGGGACAGGGGTTATTTATTGAGCAGTTCTTC
CDR3: CASSPGQGLFIEQFF
V: TRBV7-9
J: TRBJ2-1
size: .
D: TRBD1

DNA: TGCGCCAGCAGCGCTAGCGGGGGGGCCGGGGAGACCCAGTACTTC
CDR3: CASSASGGAGETQYF
V: TRBV5-1
J: TRBJ2-5
size: few
D: TRBD2

DNA: TGTGCCTGGAGTGTACGAGGGGAGCTGTTTTTT
CDR3: CAWSVRGELFF
V: TRBV30
J: TRBJ2-2
size: .
D: .